Detailed here is one T cell receptor (beta chain). The antigen remains unidentified. This sample stems from a study of T cell repertoires in cytomegalovirus infection. Across the whole study: Recently identified HLA-C-restricted CMV epitopes were among the peptides used. Broader study findings: There were carriers of CMV plus the relevant HLA, and cumulative public TCR beta family frequency identified them.

TCRdb re-analysed the reads in MiXCR, keeping a single row per CDR3 protein. The sample consists of approximately 1,000,000 distinct CDR3 sequences, around 31% of them appearing once. This CDR3 has 14 amino acids. Germline V gene sequence: CDR1 ENHRY, CDR2 SYGVKD. Trimming pared 3 bases from V and 5 bases from J, leaving 11 bases between. The chain is built from TRBV10-3 and TRBJ1-5; D is unresolved. This specimen consisted of cultured CD8+ T cells from PBMCs, obtained from culture after CMV antigen stimulation. The sequence was collected from a human donor in good health (CMV status not recorded). Some clones in this sample may be carry-over from other donors' samples. In DNA, the CDR3 is TGTGCCATCAGTGATTCAGGAAATTATCAGCCCCAGCATTTT. Translated: CAISDSGNYQPQHF.